This T cell receptor beta chain derives from a study of blood T cell repertoires in COVID-19. Study summary: From T cells, B-cell-depleted T cells, or PBMCs came the material, which was cDNA or gDNA.

As processed by the authors: From reference gene primer amplification, estimates of nucleated cell counts were derived. TCRdb's copy holds only in-frame clones and misses some; the assay was immunoSEQ multiplex PCR. V, J and clone size reflect that table, while D and trimming were determined from the DNA. The data show 35,000 to 45,000 clones, approximately 89% seen once. CDR1 is SGHTA and CDR2 is FQGNSA in the germline V gene. The V end was cut by 3 bases, the J end by 5 bases, with 10 bases between. The CDR3 is 13 amino acids. This receptor was identified in a man aged 55 to 70 with acute or convalescent COVID-19. Sequenced sample: peripheral blood. The chain joins TRBV7-2 to TRBJ1-1; no clear D gene. CDR3 DNA sequence: TGTGCCAGCAGCTTCCAGATGAGGACTGAAGCTTTCTTT. It codes for CASSFQMRTEAFF.